This T cell receptor beta chain was recovered during a study of breast tumors, draining lymph nodes, adjacent tissues. CDR3 length: 20 residues. This clonotype was detected only once. The lymph nodes were axillary draining lymph nodes from breast cancer patients. TCRdb re-analysed the multiplex PCR reads in MiXCR, keeping a single row per CDR3 protein. This table has about 80,000 distinct CDR3 sequences, roughly 19% appearing once. This TCR came from a female donor with breast cancer. Some clones in this sample may be carry-over from other donors' samples. This sequence joins TRBV3-2 and TRBJ2-2; the table's D call, TRBD2, has no DNA check behind it. TRBV3-2 corresponds to a pseudogene. The specimen was axillary lymph node tissue. This CDR3 is CASSRPGLAGDGKDTGELFF. In nucleotides, the CDR3 is TGTGCCAGCAGCCGCCCCGGACTAGCGGGAGACGGTAAGGACACCGGGGAGCTGTTTTTT.